The clone carrying this T cell receptor (beta chain) was observed at least ten times. Its antigen is not known. The entry originates in a study of CD8 T cells in ankylosing spondylitis. From the 5' RACE reads, TCRdb called clonotypes with MiXCR, one entry per CDR3 protein. The sample consists of some 130,000 distinct CDR3 sequences, roughly 10% of them appearing once. Study-level points and caveats: What appeared characteristic of ankylosing spondylitis blood was a TCR beta motif of fewer than ten highly homologous variants. Reportedly, disease-linked clones are significantly enriched in ankylosing spondylitis patients' matched synovial fluid.

The source of this sequence is a female donor with ankylosing spondylitis or in good health (not recorded which). The sequencing sample was made of blood, either unsorted or a sorted T cell fraction (not recorded which).

This chain's CDR3 is CSASANTEAFF. In nucleotides, the CDR3 is TGCAGTGCTAGTGCCAACACTGAAGCTTTCTTT. V gene TRBV20-1 combines with J gene TRBJ1-1; D is unclear. Trimming removed 3 bases from V and 2 bases from J, with 4 bases in between. The CDR3 is 11 residues long. From germline, CDR1 is DFQATT and CDR2 SNEGSKA (reference sequence).